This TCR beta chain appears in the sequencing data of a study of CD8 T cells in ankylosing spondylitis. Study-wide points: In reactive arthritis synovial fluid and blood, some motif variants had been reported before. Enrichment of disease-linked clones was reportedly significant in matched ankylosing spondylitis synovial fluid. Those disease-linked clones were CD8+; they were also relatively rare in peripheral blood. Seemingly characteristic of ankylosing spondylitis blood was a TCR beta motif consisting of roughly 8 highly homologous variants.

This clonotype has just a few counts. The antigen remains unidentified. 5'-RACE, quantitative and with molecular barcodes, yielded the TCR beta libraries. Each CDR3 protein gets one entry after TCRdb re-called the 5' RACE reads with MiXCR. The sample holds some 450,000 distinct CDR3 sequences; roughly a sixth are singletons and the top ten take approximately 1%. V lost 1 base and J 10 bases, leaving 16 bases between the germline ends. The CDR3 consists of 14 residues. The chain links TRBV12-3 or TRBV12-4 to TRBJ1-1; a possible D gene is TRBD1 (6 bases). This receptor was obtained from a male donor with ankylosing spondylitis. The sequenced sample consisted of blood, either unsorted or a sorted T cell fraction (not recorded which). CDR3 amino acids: CASSLGVGGPGAFF. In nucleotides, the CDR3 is TGTGCCAGCAGTTTAGGGGTTGGGGGGCCTGGAGCTTTCTTT.